The clone carrying this T cell receptor (beta chain) was picked up many times. The data are from a study of beta chain features in type 1 diabetes. V trimming: 4 bases; J trimming: 0 bases; junction bases outside the gene matches: 17. The CDR3 length is 20 residues. The V gene's germline CDR1 is LGHNA and CDR2 YSLEER. The study reverse transcribed the entire isolated RNA, so it sequenced expressed TCRB transcripts. Repertoires were generated with immunoSEQ multiplex PCR, while TCRdb's copy carries only in-frame clones and drops some. This table has some 150,000 clones, around 10% appearing once. What was sequenced was central memory CD4+ T cells from blood. The TCR comes from a man aged 18 to 29 in good health. J is TRBJ2-1 and V is TRBV4-3, with 8 positions matching TRBD1. DNA of the CDR3: TGCGCCAGCAGCCGAGAGGGACCAGGGGGCGTCACCAGCTCCTACAATGAGCAGTTCTTC. Translated: CASSREGPGGVTSSYNEQFF.